The 22 T cell receptor beta chains reported below all come from one sample, sequenced in a study of CD4 and CD8 cells across lung adenocarcinoma regions. TCRdb recomputed calls from the PCR reads with MiXCR, one row per CDR3 protein. The profile shows about 25,000 distinct CDR3 sequences, 53% of them singletons. Sequencing was performed on CD8+ T cells from the center of a lung tumor. These receptors all come from a male donor with lung adenocarcinoma. The CD4 and CD8 labels of this study may be unreliable.

This clonotype was seen many times. The chain links TRBV11-2 to TRBJ1-1; TRBD1 is a possible D gene (6 bases). V was pared by 7 bases and J by 5 bases, with 20 bases between. The germline V gene has CDR1 SGHAT and CDR2 FQNNGV. This CDR3 is 15 amino acids long. The CDR3 loop is CASTTLPARGTEAFF. The DNA for the CDR3 is TGTGCCAGCACCACCCTCCCGGCGAGGGGGACTGAAGCTTTCTTT.

Turning to this clonotype: At one of its ends the junction is not consistent with the germline gene, which may arise from a read error. The V and J genes are TRBV27 and TRBJ2-3, with D perhaps TRBD2 (5 bases). From germline, CDR1 is MNHEY and CDR2 SMNVEV (reference sequence). The CDR3 extends over 15 amino acids. CDR3 bases: TGTGCCAGCAAATCGGGCGTGGGAGCTAAATATACGCAGTATTTC. Translating it yields CASKSGVGAKYTQYF.

The sample holds many counts of this clonotype. V usage is TRBV9 and J usage is TRBJ2-3; 9 bases fit TRBD2. The length of the CDR3 is 17 residues. Losses at the gene ends were 2 bases for V and 4 bases for J; bases not matched to a gene: 11. Germline CDR1 reads SGDLS; CDR2 reads YYNGEE. This CDR3 reads CASSVLPRAGGADTQYF. CDR3 nucleotides: TGTGCCAGCAGCGTGCTCCCTCGGGCGGGAGGGGCAGATACGCAGTATTTT.

Many counts were recorded for this clonotype. The J gene is TRBJ2-1, the V gene TRBV7-2; unclear D gene. This CDR3 has 9 amino acids. Germline CDR1 and CDR2: SGHTA and FQGNSA. Trimming took off 10 bases at V and 8 bases at J, with 6 bases between the two ends. CDR3 nucleotides: TGTGCCATAAGTTATGAGCAGTTCTTC. It specifies CAISYEQFF.

About this clonotype: The missing conserved phenylalanine or tryptophan at the end of this CDR3 makes a read error likely. Because the CDR3's place on the DNA is in doubt, the DNA is left out and the CDR3 is given as listed by TCRdb. The genes are TRBV6-1 and TRBJ2-5; no DNA check was done on the table's D call, TRBD2. The CDR3 region is 14 residues in length, termini included. In germline, CDR1 is MNHNS, CDR2 SASEGT. CDR3 sequence: CASSHGGGRATQYS.

V usage is TRBV6-1 and J usage is TRBJ2-1, with a weak D call TRBD1 (5 bases). Trimming took 5 bases from V and 5 from J, leaving 16 bases between them. Germline CDR1 MNHNS, CDR2 SASEGT. The CDR3 consists of 15 residues. This chain's CDR3 is CASSTRQRPNNEQFF. CDR3 nucleotide sequence: TGTGCCAGCAGTACGAGACAGAGACCAAACAATGAGCAGTTCTTC.

In its sample, this clonotype ranks as medium-sized. This chain uses TRBV4-1 with TRBJ2-1; TRBD1 matches 9 bases. The CDR3 contains 15 residues. CDR1 and CDR2 (germline): MGHRA, YSYEKL. V was clipped by 4 bases and J by 8 bases; unmatched bases: 9. Here the CDR3 reads CASSPQEQGADEQFF. The CDR3 coding sequence is TGCGCCAGCAGCCCCCAAGAACAGGGGGCAGATGAGCAGTTCTTC.

In regard to this clonotype: An end of the junction differs from the germline gene, which may be a read error. The chain is built from TRBV6-1 and TRBJ2-2; 9 positions match TRBD1. The germline V gene has CDR1 MNHNS and CDR2 SASEGT. This CDR3 spans 15 amino acids. The DNA for the CDR3 is TGTGCCAGCAGTGAAGTGCGGGTGAGGACAGGGGAGCTGTATTTT. Its protein product is CASSEVRVRTGELYF.

This clonotype was observed many times. J is TRBJ2-5 and V is TRBV9; either TRBD1 or TRBD2 may fit D (5 bases each). Germline values: CDR1 SGDLS, CDR2 YYNGEE. V lost 4 bases and J 4 bases, leaving 14 bases between the germline ends. The CDR3 is 14 amino acids. CDR3 bases: TGTGCCAGCAGCCGGGACCCCGGTCGAGAGACCCAGTACTTC. This encodes CASSRDPGRETQYF.

Notes on this clonotype: An end of the junction differs from the germline gene, which may be a read error. V usage is TRBV10-1 and J usage is TRBJ2-3, with D possibly TRBD2 on 7 matching bases. In germline, CDR1 is WNHNN, CDR2 SYGVQD (reference sequence). The CDR3 is 15 residues long. DNA of the CDR3: TGCGCCGGGGGGGACGGGGGCCGGGGCCAAGATACCCAGTATTTT. The encoded protein is CAGGDGGRGQDTQYF.

This clonotype ranks as medium-sized (0.01 to 0.1%). The chain employs TRBV6-1 and TRBJ2-5, with 9 nucleotides matching TRBD2. The DNA end is more similar to TRBJ2-7, so the J call may be wrong. This CDR3 contains 14 residues. Germline CDR1 MNHNS, CDR2 SASEGT. CDR3 protein: CASVQASGAYEQYF. The DNA of the CDR3 is TGTGCCAGCGTCCAAGCTAGCGGGGCCTACGAGCAGTACTTC.

J is TRBJ2-4 and V is TRBV10-3; 7 bases are shared with TRBD1. The end of the DNA is better explained by TRBJ2-5, so the J call may be wrong. Looked up from germline, CDR1 is ENHRY and CDR2 is SYGVKD. The CDR3 loop spans 15 amino acids. CDR3 DNA sequence: TGTGCCATCAGTGAGTTTCAGGACAGGCGGGAGACCCAGTACTTC. It is translated as CAISEFQDRRETQYF.

This clonotype has a single count. The chain uses TRBV6-4 and TRBJ2-2; D is ambiguous. V was cut by 0 bases and J by 7 bases, with 9 bases left in between. The CDR3 loop spans 14 amino acids. CDR1 is MRHNA and CDR2 is SNTAGT in the germline V gene. CDR3 in amino acids: CASSDSAVGGELFF. In DNA form, the CDR3 reads TGTGCCAGCAGTGACTCGGCAGTTGGCGGGGAGCTGTTTTTT.

The genes are TRBV27 and TRBJ2-2; TRBD2 aligns across 14 bases. Germline V lookup: CDR1 MNHEY, CDR2 SMNVEV (reference sequence). This CDR3 spans 16 amino acids. With V trimmed by 0 bases and J by 7 bases, 1 base remained unmatched. The CDR3 DNA sequence: TGTGCCAGCAGTTTATCGGGGACTAGCGGGAGCGGGGAGCTGTTTTTT. Translating gives CASSLSGTSGSGELFF.

Notes on this clonotype: The junction differs from germline at one of its ends, possibly a read error. The rearrangement joins TRBV27 to TRBJ2-5; D not certain. Germline-derived CDR1 and CDR2 are MNHEY and SMNVEV (reference sequence). The CDR3 covers 12 residues. CDR3 bases: TGCGGCCGTAGGTCTGCCGCGGACGTCCTGTACTTC. It specifies CGRRSAADVLYF.

Of note for this clonotype: The junction shows a germline mismatch at one end, possibly a read error. The rearrangement uses TRBV6-5 and TRBJ2-3; D possibly matches TRBD1 or TRBD2 (6 bases each). The germline V gene has CDR1 MNHEY and CDR2 SVGAGI. This CDR3 spans 15 amino acids. In DNA form, the CDR3 reads TGTGGTGGGGGTTACGGGGGCGGCCGCACAGATACGCAGTACTTT. It encodes CGGGYGGGRTDTQYF.

This clonotype was found many times. The rearrangement joins TRBV11-3 to TRBJ1-1; unclear D gene. V was clipped by 5 bases and J by 1 base, with 11 bases between them. This CDR3 is 14 amino acids long. Germline values: CDR1 SGHNT, CDR2 YENEEA. The CDR3 DNA reads as TGTGCCAGCAGCCTGGACGGTTCGAACACTGAAGCTTTCTTT. Its translation is CASSLDGSNTEAFF.

Only one count was recorded for this clonotype. A read error may account for a junction end that differs from germline. The V and J genes are TRBV10-1 and TRBJ2-1, with TRBD2 as a possible D gene (5 bases). The closer fit of TRBJ2-5 to the DNA end suggests the J call may be wrong. CDR1 and CDR2 (germline): WNHNN, SYGVQD (reference sequence). CDR3 size: 17 residues. CDR3 nucleotide sequence: TGCGCCAGCACAGCGGACCGCGTAAGCCGTGACAAAGACACCCAGTACTTC. It specifies CASTADRVSRDKDTQYF.

This clonotype was seen ten or more times. A much larger clone lies a single base off, so this may be a read error. The rearrangement uses TRBV6-5 and TRBJ2-1; no reliable D call. Germline V gives CDR1 MNHEY, CDR2 SVGAGI. V lost 2 bases and J lost 10, with 9 bases in between. The CDR3 totals 12 residues. The CDR3 DNA sequence: TGTGCCAGCAGTTACCTGATGGGGGAGCAGTTCTTC. Residues: CASSYLMGEQFF.

This clonotype has a handful of counts. The rearrangement links TRBV27 to TRBJ1-4, with unresolved D. Trimming took off 5 bases at V and 5 bases at J, with 9 bases between the two ends. Germline CDR1 reads MNHEY; CDR2 reads SMNVEV (reference sequence). The CDR3 spans 13 residues. The CDR3 reads CASSRLKNEKLFF. DNA of the CDR3: TGTGCCAGCAGTCGCCTGAAGAATGAAAAACTGTTTTTT.

This chain uses TRBV6-1 with TRBJ2-2; 7 bases agree with TRBD1. Gene TRBJ2-3 matches the end of the DNA better, so the J call may be wrong. In germline, CDR1 is MNHNS, CDR2 SASEGT. CDR3 size: 14 residues. CDR3: CASRGAVITGEQYF. CDR3 nucleotides: TGTGCCAGCAGGGGGGCAGTGATCACAGGGGAGCAGTATTTT.

Note on this clonotype: Sequence at one end of the junction differs from germline and may be a read error. The chain couples TRBV6-1 to TRBJ2-3; D is possibly TRBD1 (6 bases). The CDR3 contains 13 residues. Germline CDR1 and CDR2: MNHNS and SASEGT. The CDR3 loop reads CGSRGGHPETQYF. CDR3 DNA sequence: TGTGGCAGCAGGGGCGGCCACCCAGAGACGCAGTACTTT.